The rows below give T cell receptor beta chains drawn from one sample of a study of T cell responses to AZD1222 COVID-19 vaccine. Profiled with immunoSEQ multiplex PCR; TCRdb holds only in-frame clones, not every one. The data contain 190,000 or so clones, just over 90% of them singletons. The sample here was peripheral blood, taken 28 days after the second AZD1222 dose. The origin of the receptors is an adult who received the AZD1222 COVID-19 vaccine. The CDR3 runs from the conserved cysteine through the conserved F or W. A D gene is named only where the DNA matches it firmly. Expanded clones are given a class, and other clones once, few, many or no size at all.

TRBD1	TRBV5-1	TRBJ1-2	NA	CASSSGTGEFYGYTF	TGCGCCAGCAGCTCTGGGACAGGAGAGTTTTATGGCTACACCTTC
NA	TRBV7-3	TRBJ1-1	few	CASSLTRGLNTEAFF	TGTGCCAGCAGCCTTACCAGGGGCTTGAACACTGAAGCTTTCTTT
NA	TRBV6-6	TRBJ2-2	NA	CASSSRQNTGELFF	TGTGCCAGCAGTTCGCGACAGAACACCGGGGAGCTGTTTTTT
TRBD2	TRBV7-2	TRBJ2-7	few	CASSLGLAGVGYEQYF	TGTGCCAGCAGCTTGGGACTAGCGGGAGTGGGCTACGAGCAGTACTTC
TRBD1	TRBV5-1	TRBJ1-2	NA	CASSPIPGQGKNYGYTF	TGCGCCAGCAGCCCTATCCCGGGACAGGGAAAGAACTATGGCTACACCTTC
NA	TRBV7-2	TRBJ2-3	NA	CASSFSDTQYF	TGTGCCAGCAGCTTTAGTGATACGCAGTATTTT
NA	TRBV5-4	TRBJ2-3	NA	CASSPLPSSTDTQYF	TGTGCCAGCAGCCCCCTTCCCTCTAGCACAGATACGCAGTATTTT
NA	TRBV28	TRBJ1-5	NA	CASRLGGQPQHF	TGTGCCAGCAGACTAGGGGGTCAGCCCCAGCATTTT
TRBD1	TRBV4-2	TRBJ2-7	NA	CASSQLGTADEQYF	TGTGCCAGCAGCCAATTGGGGACAGCCGACGAGCAGTACTTC
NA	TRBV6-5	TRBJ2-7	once	CASSYRGAGYEQYF	TGTGCCAGCAGTTACCGAGGAGCCGGGTACGAGCAGTACTTC
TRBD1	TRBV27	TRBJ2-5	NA	CASSLRGVGQLKETQYF	TGTGCCAGCAGTTTACGAGGGGTGGGACAGCTGAAAGAGACCCAGTACTTC
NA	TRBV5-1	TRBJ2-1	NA	CASSSDSKQFF	TGCGCCAGCAGCTCGGACTCAAAGCAGTTCTTC
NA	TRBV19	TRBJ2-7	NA	CASSIPGTTYEQYF	TGTGCCAGTAGCATCCCCGGGACAACCTACGAGCAGTACTTC
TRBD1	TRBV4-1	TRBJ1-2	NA	CASSRSTGDYGYTF	TGCGCCAGCAGCCGCTCGACAGGGGACTATGGCTACACCTTC
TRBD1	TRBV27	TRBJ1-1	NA	CASSYRGPGTEAFF	TGTGCCAGCAGTTACAGGGGGCCGGGAACTGAAGCTTTCTTT
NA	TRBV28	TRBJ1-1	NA	CASTRGTPNTEAFF	TGTGCCAGCACTCGGGGGACACCGAACACTGAAGCTTTCTTT
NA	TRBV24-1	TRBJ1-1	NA	CATSEPGGGLAFF	TGTGCCACCAGTGAGCCGGGGGGTGGTTTAGCTTTCTTT
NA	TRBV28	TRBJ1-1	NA	CASSFVARPSTEAFF	TGTGCCAGCAGTTTCGTAGCGCGCCCGAGCACTGAAGCTTTCTTT
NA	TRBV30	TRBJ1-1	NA	CAWKRGNTEAFF	TGTGCCTGGAAGCGGGGGAACACTGAAGCTTTCTTT
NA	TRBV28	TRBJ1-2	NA	CASSLVGNGYTF	TGTGCCAGCAGTTTGGTTGGAAATGGCTACACCTTC
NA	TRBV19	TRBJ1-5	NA	CASSIGGPGGQPQHF	TGTGCCAGTAGTATTGGGGGACCGGGGGGGCAGCCCCAGCATTTT
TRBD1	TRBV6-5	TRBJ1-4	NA	CASSYRIRDRSEKLFF	TGTGCCAGCAGTTACCGGATCCGGGACAGAAGTGAAAAACTGTTTTTT
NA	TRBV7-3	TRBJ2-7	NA	CASNHELSERDEQYF	TGTGCCAGCAACCACGAGCTTTCCGAAAGGGACGAGCAGTACTTC
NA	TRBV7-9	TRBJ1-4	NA	CASSWGGEKLFF	TGTGCCAGCAGCTGGGGTGGTGAAAAACTGTTTTTT
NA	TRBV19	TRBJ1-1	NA	CASRDGFTEAFF	TGTGCCAGTAGAGACGGTTTTACTGAAGCTTTCTTT
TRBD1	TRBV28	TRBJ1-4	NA	CASSPDRVGKLFF	TGTGCCAGCAGCCCAGACAGGGTGGGAAAACTGTTTTTT
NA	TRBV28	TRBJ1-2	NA	CASSLAGTGYTF	TGTGCCAGCAGTTTAGCGGGTACTGGCTACACCTTC
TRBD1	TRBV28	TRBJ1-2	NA	CASQGAGSYGYTF	TGTGCCAGCCAGGGGGCAGGGTCCTATGGCTACACCTTC
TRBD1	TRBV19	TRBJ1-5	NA	CASSIAQGAHQPQHF	TGTGCCAGTAGTATAGCGCAGGGGGCCCATCAGCCCCAGCATTTT
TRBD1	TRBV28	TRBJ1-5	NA	CASSLWGTGHPQPQHF	TGTGCCAGCAGTTTATGGGGGACAGGGCATCCTCAGCCCCAGCATTTT
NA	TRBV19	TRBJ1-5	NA	CASSIWSVNQPQHF	TGTGCCAGTAGTATATGGTCAGTTAATCAGCCCCAGCATTTT
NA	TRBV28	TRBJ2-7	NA	CASRGSKGEQYF	TGTGCCAGCAGGGGGTCAAAGGGCGAGCAGTACTTC
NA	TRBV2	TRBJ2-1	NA	CASTSRNNEQFF	TGTGCCAGCACCTCTCGGAACAATGAGCAGTTCTTC
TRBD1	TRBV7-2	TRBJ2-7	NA	CASSLRTGNYEQYF	TGTGCCAGCAGCCTACGGACAGGGAATTACGAGCAGTACTTC
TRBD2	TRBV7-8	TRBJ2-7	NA	CASSLAGRLGFAYEQYF	TGTGCCAGCAGCTTAGCCGGGAGGCTAGGTTTTGCCTACGAGCAGTACTTC
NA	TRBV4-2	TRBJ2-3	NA	CASSLAGTDTQYF	TGTGCCAGCAGCCTAGCGGGCACAGATACGCAGTATTTT
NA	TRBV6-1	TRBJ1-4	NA	CASSEGWQAEKLFF	TGTGCCAGCAGTGAGGGGTGGCAAGCGGAAAAACTGTTTTTT